The source of this T cell receptor beta chain is a study of cytomegalovirus exposure and HLA in healthy donors. Overall study: A later analysis reported the 100 to 150 validation repertoires used the same platform as the 666 first-cohort repertoires.

The germline V and J ends were trimmed by 5 bases and 9 bases, with 14 bases remaining between them. The CDR3 runs 12 residues. Germline V CDR1 and CDR2: MNHEY, SMNVEV (reference sequence). TCRdb's table, derived via immunoSEQ multiplex PCR, lists solely in-frame clones and lacks some. The sample lists 59,000 or so clones; roughly nine tenths were seen once. Study-wide results and caveats: The tendency of first-cohort TCR clusters to co-occur in the 110 or so validation repertoires emerged from a later analysis. In vitro experiments confirmed that three CMV-associated chains were specific for CMV antigens. Cytomegalovirus association was listed for about 160 TCR beta chains.

As concerns this clone: The antigen is unknown.

J is TRBJ2-7 and V is TRBV27, with D hard to call. Sequences were obtained from PBMCs. The sequence was collected from a woman younger than 30 in good health and CMV-seronegative. The CDR3: CASSATRLVQYF. The DNA for the CDR3 is TGTGCCAGCAGTGCTACCCGGTTAGTGCAGTACTTC.